These T cell receptor beta chains were read from a single sample in a study of blood T cell repertoires in COVID-19. Using immunoSEQ multiplex PCR, the repertoire was profiled, and TCRdb retains in-frame clones only, with some absent. The sample comprises 150,000 to 180,000 clones, approximately 85% of which are singletons, and around 8% rests with the top ten. Source material: peripheral blood. The source is a woman aged 55-70 years with COVID-19, enrolled during active disease. The CDR3 runs from the conserved cysteine through the conserved F or W. Fields, in order: V gene, D gene, clone size, J gene, CDR3 length, CDR3 protein, CDR3 DNA. A D gene is named only where the DNA matches it firmly. Some rows have no size entry. The others give once, few or many, or a class for an expanded clone.

V: TRBV7-6; D: TRBD1; size: .; J: TRBJ2-2; length: 17; CDR3: CASSFVSGGQGTGELFF; DNA: TGTGCCAGCAGCTTCGTCTCCGGGGGACAGGGGACCGGGGAGCTGTTTTTT
V: TRBV5-6; D: .; size: .; J: TRBJ2-2; length: 15; CDR3: CASRPPGEWTGELFF; DNA: TGTGCCAGCAGACCGCCAGGGGAGTGGACCGGGGAGCTGTTTTTT
V: TRBV4-1; D: TRBD1; size: few; J: TRBJ2-1; length: 15; CDR3: CASSQGDPGGNEQFF; DNA: TGCGCCAGCAGCCAGGGGGACCCAGGGGGCAATGAGCAGTTCTTC
V: TRBV30; D: TRBD1; size: .; J: TRBJ2-1; length: 13; CDR3: CAWGRQGKDEQFF; DNA: TGTGCCTGGGGCCGACAGGGAAAGGATGAGCAGTTCTTC
V: TRBV27; D: TRBD1; size: .; J: TRBJ1-1; length: 14; CDR3: CASTITGGNTEAFF; DNA: TGTGCCAGCACCATAACAGGGGGAAACACTGAAGCTTTCTTT
V: TRBV6-5; D: TRBD2; size: .; J: TRBJ2-5; length: 14; CDR3: CASSYGLAEETQYF; DNA: TGTGCCAGCAGTTACGGACTAGCGGAAGAGACCCAGTACTTC
V: TRBV3-1/TRBV3-2; D: TRBD1; size: .; J: TRBJ2-5; length: 14; CDR3: CASSQTDRGQTQYF; DNA: TGTGCCAGCAGCCAAACTGACAGGGGGCAGACCCAGTACTTC
V: TRBV2; D: TRBD1; size: .; J: TRBJ1-5; length: 14; CDR3: CASTQGMSNQPQHF; DNA: TGTGCCAGCACACAGGGGATGAGCAATCAGCCCCAGCATTTT
V: TRBV7-3; D: TRBD2; size: .; J: TRBJ2-1; length: 16; CDR3: CASSLVRGSFINEQFF; DNA: TGTGCCAGCAGCTTAGTACGCGGGAGCTTTATTAATGAGCAGTTCTTC
V: TRBV18; D: .; size: .; J: TRBJ2-7; length: 14; CDR3: CASSPSDSPYEQYF; DNA: TGTGCCAGCTCACCGTCCGACAGTCCCTACGAGCAGTACTTC
V: TRBV19; D: TRBD1; size: .; J: TRBJ2-1; length: 15; CDR3: CASSINRGDYNEQFF; DNA: TGTGCCAGTAGTATCAACAGGGGGGACTACAATGAGCAGTTCTTC
V: TRBV5-4; D: TRBD2; size: .; J: TRBJ2-1; length: 17; CDR3: CASSLGPLAEAYNEQFF; DNA: TGTGCCAGCAGCTTGGGACCTCTAGCGGAAGCCTACAATGAGCAGTTCTTC
V: TRBV5-6; D: .; size: .; J: TRBJ1-5; length: 14; CDR3: CASSLGREGQPQHF; DNA: TGTGCCAGCAGCTTGGGGCGGGAGGGTCAGCCCCAGCATTTT
V: TRBV7-6; D: TRBD2; size: .; J: TRBJ2-2; length: 14; CDR3: CASSPSAGDGELFF; DNA: TGTGCCAGCAGCCCGTCGGCGGGAGACGGGGAGCTGTTTTTT
V: TRBV9; D: TRBD1; size: once; J: TRBJ1-4; length: 15; CDR3: CASSLGTVSNEKLFF; DNA: TGTGCCAGCAGCCTTGGGACAGTTAGTAATGAAAAACTGTTTTTT
V: TRBV14; D: .; size: .; J: TRBJ1-2; length: 12; CDR3: CASSQQGYGYTF; DNA: TGTGCCAGCAGCCAACAGGGGTATGGCTACACCTTC
V: TRBV14; D: TRBD1; size: .; J: TRBJ1-6; length: 15; CDR3: CASSQGQGARSPLHF; DNA: TGTGCCAGCAGCCAAGGACAGGGGGCACGTTCACCCCTCCACTTT
V: TRBV11-2; D: TRBD1; size: .; J: TRBJ1-1; length: 16; CDR3: CASSLLVTGPNTEAFF; DNA: TGTGCCAGCAGCTTATTAGTGACAGGGCCCAACACTGAAGCTTTCTTT
V: TRBV6-5; D: .; size: .; J: TRBJ2-6; length: 14; CDR3: CASKRGNGANVLTF; DNA: TGTGCCAGCAAACGGGGGAATGGGGCCAACGTCCTGACTTTC
V: TRBV6-5; D: TRBD1; size: .; J: TRBJ1-5; length: 12; CDR3: CASKTGGGPQHF; DNA: TGTGCCAGCAAGACAGGGGGAGGGCCCCAGCATTTT
V: TRBV7-2; D: TRBD1; size: .; J: TRBJ1-2; length: 15; CDR3: CASSSPNRGRTGYTF; DNA: TGTGCCAGCAGCTCACCAAACAGGGGACGCACGGGCTACACCTTC
V: TRBV30; D: .; size: .; J: TRBJ2-5; length: 12; CDR3: CAWSERGETQYF; DNA: TGTGCCTGGAGTGAACGGGGGGAGACCCAGTACTTC
V: TRBV7-9; D: TRBD1; size: .; J: TRBJ1-2; length: 16; CDR3: CASSLEFPRGYYGYTF; DNA: TGTGCCAGCAGCTTAGAGTTCCCCAGGGGGTACTATGGCTACACCTTC
V: TRBV30; D: .; size: .; J: TRBJ2-5; length: 12; CDR3: CAWKGGSETQYF; DNA: TGTGCCTGGAAGGGAGGATCCGAGACCCAGTACTTC
V: TRBV6-5; D: .; size: once; J: TRBJ1-1; length: 15; CDR3: CASSFLQFGNTEAFF; DNA: TGTGCCAGCAGTTTCCTACAGTTCGGGAACACTGAAGCTTTCTTT
V: TRBV12-3/TRBV12-4; D: TRBD1; size: once; J: TRBJ1-1; length: 13; CDR3: CASSFRQGAEAFF; DNA: TGTGCCAGCAGTTTTCGACAGGGGGCGGAAGCTTTCTTT
V: TRBV3-1/TRBV3-2; D: .; size: .; J: TRBJ1-5; length: 15; CDR3: CASSQGDRYNQPQHF; DNA: TGTGCCAGCAGCCAAGGTGACAGGTACAATCAGCCCCAGCATTTT
V: TRBV2; D: .; size: .; J: TRBJ2-1; length: 12; CDR3: CASRRQYNEQFF; DNA: TGTGCCAGCAGAAGACAGTACAATGAGCAGTTCTTC
V: TRBV7-2; D: TRBD2; size: few; J: TRBJ2-1; length: 15; CDR3: CASSLSGRWDNEQFF; DNA: TGTGCCAGCAGTCTCAGCGGGAGGTGGGACAATGAGCAGTTCTTC
V: TRBV21-1; D: .; size: .; J: TRBJ2-3; length: 15; CDR3: CASSKVSTSTDTQYF; DNA: TGTGCCAGCAGCAAAGTTTCTACTAGCACAGATACGCAGTATTTT
V: TRBV5-1; D: TRBD1; size: .; J: TRBJ2-7; length: 12; CDR3: CASSFTGEEQYF; DNA: TGCGCCAGCAGCTTCACAGGGGAGGAGCAGTACTTC
V: TRBV25-1; D: .; size: .; J: TRBJ2-7; length: 11; CDR3: CASSLGDEQYF; DNA: TGTGCCAGCAGTTTAGGGGACGAGCAGTACTTC
V: TRBV6-5; D: .; size: .; J: TRBJ1-1; length: 13; CDR3: CASRIDRNTEAFF; DNA: TGTGCCAGCAGGATCGACAGGAACACTGAAGCTTTCTTT
V: TRBV19; D: TRBD1; size: .; J: TRBJ1-2; length: 13; CDR3: CASSPGQIYGYTF; DNA: TGTGCCAGTAGTCCGGGACAGATCTATGGCTACACCTTC
V: TRBV19; D: TRBD1; size: .; J: TRBJ1-1; length: 14; CDR3: CASRPDRTNTEAFF; DNA: TGTGCCAGTAGACCGGACAGGACGAACACTGAAGCTTTCTTT
V: TRBV10-2; D: TRBD2; size: .; J: TRBJ2-2; length: 15; CDR3: CASKSTSGGQGELFF; DNA: TGCGCCAGCAAGTCGACTAGCGGGGGGCAAGGGGAGCTGTTTTTT
V: TRBV7-9; D: .; size: .; J: TRBJ2-7; length: 12; CDR3: CASSSRVYEQYF; DNA: TGTGCCAGCAGCTCCAGGGTCTACGAGCAGTACTTC
V: TRBV18; D: TRBD1; size: .; J: TRBJ2-2; length: 16; CDR3: CASSPLAGGNTGELFF; DNA: TGTGCCAGCTCACCTTTGGCAGGGGGGAACACCGGGGAGCTGTTTTTT
V: TRBV5-6; D: TRBD1; size: .; J: TRBJ1-4; length: 14; CDR3: CASSIDRGREKLFF; DNA: TGTGCCAGCAGCATAGACAGGGGGCGAGAAAAACTGTTTTTT
V: TRBV3-1/TRBV3-2; D: .; size: .; J: TRBJ1-1; length: 13; CDR3: CASSRIDSTEAFF; DNA: TGTGCCAGCAGCCGAATAGACAGCACTGAAGCTTTCTTT
V: TRBV3-1/TRBV3-2; D: TRBD2; size: .; J: TRBJ2-7; length: 17; CDR3: CASSFFTLAGGPYEQYF; DNA: TGTGCCAGCAGCTTCTTCACCTTAGCGGGAGGGCCCTACGAGCAGTACTTC
V: TRBV9; D: .; size: .; J: TRBJ1-4; length: 15; CDR3: CASSVMGTTNEKLFF; DNA: TGTGCCAGCAGCGTTATGGGGACAACTAACGAAAAACTGTTTTTT